This T cell receptor (beta chain) was identified in a study of cytotoxic CD8 clonotypes in ibrutinib-treated CLL. Assay: immunoSEQ multiplex PCR; the TCRdb copy retains only in-frame clones and omits some. The table includes around 250,000 clones, under 80% detected once. CDR1 is SGHKS and CDR2 is YYEKEE in the germline V gene (reference sequence). Trimming left V 0 bases short and J 4 bases short, with 13 bases between. The CDR3 is 16 amino acids. This specimen consisted of PBMCs, obtained after 24 months of ibrutinib treatment. This TCR was sampled from a human donor with chronic lymphocytic leukemia. J is TRBJ2-2 and V is TRBV5-5; TRBD1 is a possible D gene (7 bases). CDR3 sequence: CASSLAVRGVTGELFF. CDR3 in DNA: TGTGCCAGCAGCTTGGCCGTCAGGGGGGTCACCGGGGAGCTGTTTTTT.